The 21 T cell receptor beta chains below were found in one sample sequenced in a study of shared clonotypes between healthy human individuals. Produced via immunoSEQ multiplex PCR; TCRdb's table is partial and in-frame only. The data contain over 950,000 clones, 60% to 85% of them singletons. The sequenced sample was memory CD4+ T cells from PBMCs. Documented subset: CD45RA-negative fraction. The receptors derive from a man between 18 and 35 years old in good health. Some clones in this sample may be carry-over from other donors' samples.

The chain couples TRBV19 to TRBJ1-1, with 9 nucleotides matching TRBD1. The CDR3 length is 14 residues. Germline assignment: CDR1 LNHDA and CDR2 SQIVND (reference sequence). V was pared by 5 bases and J by 8 bases, with 9 bases of the junction left unmatched. CDR3: CASSSRTGAQEAFF. The DNA for the CDR3 is TGTGCCAGTAGTTCCCGGACAGGGGCCCAGGAAGCTTTCTTT. The entire variable domain, with the rest obtained from reference TRBV19 and TRBJ1-1, is as follows: DGGITQSPKYLFRKEGQNVTLSCEQNLNHDAMYWYRQDPGQGLRLIYYSQIVNDFQKGDIAEGYSVSREKKESFPLTVTSAQKNPTAFYLCASSSRTGAQEAFFGQGTRLTVV.

The sample holds a few counts of this clone. This chain connects TRBV28 to TRBJ2-1, with TRBD1 matching 9 bases. Per the germline V gene, CDR1 is MDHEN and CDR2 is SYDVKM. The CDR3 has 17 residues. Trimming removed 6 bases from V and 1 base from J; junction bases left unmatched: 10. The CDR3 is CASSAPQGAPSYNEQFF. The CDR3 DNA is TGTGCCAGCAGCGCCCCACAGGGGGCCCCATCCTACAATGAGCAGTTCTTC.

The V and J genes are TRBV5-4 and TRBJ1-4; 9 nucleotides agree with TRBD1. This CDR3 has 14 residues. The germline CDR1 and CDR2 sequences are SGHNT and YYREEE (reference sequence). Trimming took 8 bases from V and 7 from J; bases not matched to a gene: 9. This chain's CDR3 is CASSTGGEGEKLFF. The CDR3 DNA reads TGTGCCAGTTCAACAGGGGGCGAGGGTGAAAAACTGTTTTTT.

Regarding this clone: One base separates it from a far larger clone, so it is likely a read error. The chain's CDR3 is CASTMYSSGASVLTF. Written as DNA, the CDR3 is TGTGCCAGCACCATGTACTCCTCTGGGGCCAGCGTCCTGACTTTC. The chain has TRBV2 and TRBJ2-6, with D tentatively TRBD1 (5 bases). The length of the CDR3 is 15 residues. Germline lookup yields CDR1 SNHLY and CDR2 FYNNEI.

The chain has TRBV4-1 and TRBJ1-4; D gene unclear. This CDR3 contains 14 residues. Per the germline V gene, CDR1 is MGHRA and CDR2 is YSYEKL. V lost 0 bases and J 10 bases, leaving 12 bases between the germline ends. In nucleotides, the CDR3 is TGCGCCAGCAGCCAAGACCCCGAGACAAGAAAACTGTTTTTT. It is translated as CASSQDPETRKLFF.

This clone occurred once. The J gene is TRBJ2-1, the V gene TRBV7-8; TRBD2 aligns across 9 bases. With V trimmed by 5 bases and J by 9 bases, 17 bases remained unmatched. The CDR3 sequence is 17 residues long. CDR1 and CDR2 (germline): SGHVS, FQNEAQ. CDR3 protein: CASSLRGAGGPKSEQFF. CDR3 in DNA: TGTGCCAGCAGCCTAAGGGGGGCGGGAGGGCCTAAAAGTGAGCAGTTCTTC.

The chain recombines TRBV4-2 with TRBJ2-7, with D perhaps TRBD2 (6 bases). Germline V gene data show CDR1 as LGHNA and CDR2 as YNFKEQ. The CDR3 covers 15 residues. The ends were cut back, 0 bases at V and 2 bases at J, with 11 bases in the middle. CDR3 sequence (DNA): TGTGCCAGCAGCCAAGATGAACAGCGGGCCTACGAGCAGTACTTC. This codes for CASSQDEQRAYEQYF.

The J gene is TRBJ1-2, the V gene TRBV18, with 8 bases matching TRBD1. The CDR3 covers 18 residues. Germline CDR1 is KGHSH and CDR2 is LQKENI. After removal of 5 bases from V and 5 bases from J, the junction contained 19 bases not matched to a gene. CDR3 DNA sequence: TGTGCCAGCTCATTCACCCCCGGGACAGGACTAGGGGGTTATGGCTACACCTTC. Encoded protein: CASSFTPGTGLGGYGYTF.

The chain joins TRBV10-2 to TRBJ1-5, with D perhaps TRBD1 (5 bases). Deletions cut 5 bases from V and 2 bases from J, with 10 bases between. Germline CDR1 WSHSY, CDR2 SAAADI. This CDR3 is built from 14 residues. The CDR3 protein is CASSRGRGNQPQHF. The DNA for the CDR3 is TGCGCCAGCAGTCGCGGCAGGGGCAATCAGCCCCAGCATTTT.

The chain has TRBV30 and TRBJ1-5, with D possibly matching TRBD1 (5 bases). The germline V gene encodes CDR1 GTSNPN and CDR2 SVGIG (reference sequence). V was trimmed by 6 bases and J by 6 bases, leaving 15 bases between them. This CDR3 is built from 13 residues. The CDR3 DNA follows: TGTGCCTGCTCCAGAGGGGCCGGTCAGCCCCAGCATTTT. Its translation: CACSRGAGQPQHF. Filled out from reference TRBV30 and TRBJ1-5, the complete variable domain reads SQTIHQWPATLVQPVGSPLSLECTVEGTSNPNLYWYRQAAGRGLQLLFYSVGIGQISSEVPQNLSASRPQDRQFILSSKKLLLSDSGFYLCACSRGAGQPQHFGDGTRLSIL.

The rearrangement links TRBV5-4 to TRBJ2-7, with TRBD2 as a possible D gene (5 bases). Trimming took 4 bases from V and 2 from J, leaving 13 bases between them. CDR3 size: 14 residues. Looked up from germline, CDR1 is SGHNT and CDR2 is YYREEE (reference sequence). CDR3 nucleotides: TGTGCCAGCAGCCCCATAGCGAACACCTACGAGCAGTACTTC. Translated, it gives CASSPIANTYEQYF.

The chain couples TRBV27 to TRBJ1-1; D unresolved. This CDR3 contains 15 residues. The germline V gene has CDR1 MNHEY and CDR2 SMNVEV (reference sequence). V lost 0 bases, J lost 2 bases, and 10 bases lay in between. CDR3 bases: TGTGCCAGCAGTTTATCGGGAGTTCTCAACACTGAAGCTTTCTTT. It encodes CASSLSGVLNTEAFF.

The genes are TRBV11-2 and TRBJ2-5, with 9 bases that match TRBD1. V dropped 2 bases and J dropped 5; count of bases not matched to a gene: 12. This CDR3 comprises 17 residues. Per the germline V gene, CDR1 is SGHAT and CDR2 is FQNNGV. Written as DNA, the CDR3 is TGTGCCAGCAGCTTACAAATTACAGGGGGCGCGGGGGAGACCCAGTACTTC. It codes for CASSLQITGGAGETQYF.

The chain combines TRBV6-5 with TRBJ2-7; 10 bases are shared with TRBD1. This CDR3 region has 14 residues. Germline V gene lookup returns CDR1 MNHEY and CDR2 SVGAGI. Trimming removed 2 bases from V and 4 bases from J; junction bases left unmatched: 2. CDR3 bases: TGTGCCAGCAGTTACGAGGGACAGGGGTACGAGCAGTACTTC. Amino acids: CASSYEGQGYEQYF.

The rearrangement joins TRBV15 to TRBJ2-4, with 7 bases identical to TRBD2. The germline gives CDR1 LNHNV, CDR2 YYDKDF (reference sequence). Germline trimming cut 1 base from V and 6 bases from J; bases unmatched to any gene: 9. This CDR3 is built from 16 residues. In DNA, the CDR3 is TGTGCCACCAGCAGAGGTCCTCCGGCGGGGGTAAACATTCAGTACTTC. As protein: CATSRGPPAGVNIQYF.

The chain links TRBV2 to TRBJ2-5; 8 bases line up with TRBD2. Per germline, CDR1 SNHLY and CDR2 FYNNEI. The length of the CDR3 is 12 residues. V lost 6 bases to trimming and J lost 4 bases; unmatched junction nucleotides: 1. The DNA for the CDR3 is TGTGCCAGCAGCACTAGCGGAGAGACCCAGTACTTC. This sequence encodes CASSTSGETQYF.

On this clone itself: Other nucleotide sequences from this sample produce the same CDR3. The genes are TRBV2 and TRBJ1-2, with unresolved D. V was cut by 3 bases and J by 0 bases, with 5 bases left in between. Germline V gene lookup returns CDR1 SNHLY and CDR2 FYNNEI. This CDR3 spans 13 amino acids. The CDR3 protein is CASSEQSNYGYTF. CDR3 in DNA: TGTGCCAGCAGTGAGCAGTCTAACTATGGCTACACCTTC.

The rearrangement links TRBV19 to TRBJ2-5, with D maybe TRBD1 (6 bases). The CDR3 consists of 16 residues. Trimming removed 5 bases at V and 5 bases at J, with 21 bases between. Germline V gene data show CDR1 as LNHDA and CDR2 as SQIVND (reference sequence). CDR3 loop: CASSPLGSGGAETQYF. DNA for the CDR3: TGTGCCAGTAGTCCGTTGGGTAGTGGGGGCGCGGAGACCCAGTACTTC.

This chain connects TRBV10-3 to TRBJ2-1; D is possibly TRBD2 (6 bases). The ends were cut back, 0 bases at V and 11 bases at J, with 8 bases in the middle. Germline loops: CDR1 ENHRY, CDR2 SYGVKD. The CDR3 totals 12 residues. The CDR3 is CAISESAGKQFF. The CDR3, as DNA: TGTGCCATCAGTGAGTCGGCGGGAAAGCAGTTCTTC.

CDR3 coding DNA: TGTGCCAGCAGTTTAAAAGGCGGATGGGGTGGCTACACCTTC. Residues: CASSLKGGWGGYTF. The J gene is TRBJ1-2, the V gene TRBV27; no clear D. V was pared by 2 bases and J by 7 bases, with 14 bases between. The V gene's germline CDR1 is MNHEY and CDR2 SMNVEV (reference sequence). The CDR3 loop spans 14 amino acids.

V usage is TRBV6-5 and J usage is TRBJ2-5; perhaps TRBD2 as D (5 bases). Germline CDR1 and CDR2: MNHEY and SVGAGI. The CDR3 extends over 14 amino acids. Between the trimmed V and J ends, which lost 4 bases and 6 bases, there was a span of 15 bases. CDR3 in amino acids: CASSSLTRVKTQYF. As DNA, the CDR3 is TGTGCCAGCAGTTCCTTAACTAGGGTAAAGACCCAGTACTTC.